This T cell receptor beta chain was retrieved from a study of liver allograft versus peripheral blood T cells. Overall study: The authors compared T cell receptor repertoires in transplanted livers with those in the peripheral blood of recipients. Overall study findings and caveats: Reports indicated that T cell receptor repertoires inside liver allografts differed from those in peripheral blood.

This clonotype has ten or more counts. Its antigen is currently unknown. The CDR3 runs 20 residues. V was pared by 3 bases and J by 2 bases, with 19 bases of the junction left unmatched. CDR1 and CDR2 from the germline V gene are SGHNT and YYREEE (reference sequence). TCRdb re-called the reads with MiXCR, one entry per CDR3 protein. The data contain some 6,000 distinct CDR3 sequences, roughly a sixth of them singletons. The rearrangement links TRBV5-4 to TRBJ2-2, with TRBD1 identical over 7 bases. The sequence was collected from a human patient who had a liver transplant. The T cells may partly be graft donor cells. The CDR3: CASSWGEGALGQLNTGELFF. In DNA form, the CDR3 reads TGTGCCAGCAGCTGGGGCGAGGGGGCTCTAGGACAGCTTAACACCGGGGAGCTGTTTTTT. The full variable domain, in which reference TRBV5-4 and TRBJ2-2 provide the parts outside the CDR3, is ETGVTQSPTHLIKTRGQQVTLRCSSQSGHNTVSWYQQALGQGPQFIFQYYREEENGRGNFPPRFSGLQFPNYSSELNVNALELDDSALYLCASSWGEGALGQLNTGELFFGEGSRLTVL.